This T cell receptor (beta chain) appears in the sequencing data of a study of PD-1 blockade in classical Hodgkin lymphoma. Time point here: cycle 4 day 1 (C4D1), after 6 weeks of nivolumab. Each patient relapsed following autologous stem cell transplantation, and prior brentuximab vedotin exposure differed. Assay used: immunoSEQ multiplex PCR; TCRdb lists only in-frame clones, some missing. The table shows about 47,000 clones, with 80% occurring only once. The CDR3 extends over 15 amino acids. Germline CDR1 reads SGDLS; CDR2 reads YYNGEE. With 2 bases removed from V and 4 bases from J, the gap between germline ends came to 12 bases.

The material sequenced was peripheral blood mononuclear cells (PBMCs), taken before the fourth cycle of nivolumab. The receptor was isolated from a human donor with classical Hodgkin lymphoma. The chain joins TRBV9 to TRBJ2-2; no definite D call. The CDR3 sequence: CASSVQGMGTGELFF. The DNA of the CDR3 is TGTGCCAGCAGCGTCCAAGGGATGGGCACCGGGGAGCTGTTTTTT.